This T cell receptor beta chain was obtained from a study of radiotherapy plus CTLA-4 blockade in lung cancer (dated by TCRdb to 2016 to 2019). Context from the whole study: Among the enrolled patients, 15% to 20% had an objective response, and less than 40% reached disease control. What the research found in general, with its limitations: The strongest predictors of response, as reported, were early dynamic changes in blood T cell clones along with a rise in serum interferon-beta after radiation. After treatment with radiotherapy and ipilimumab, TCR clones that originated in tumors expanded in peripheral blood.

V loses 4 bases at its end and J loses 0 bases; junction bases beyond the gene matches: 10. Reading from cysteine to phenylalanine, the CDR3 counts 18 amino acids. This entry keeps only the CDR3 DNA: 54 bases, framed from base 1. CDR1 MGHRA and CDR2 YSYEKL were looked up in the germline V gene. Details on this clone: Its antigen has not been determined. No per-base quality is available; no much larger clone lies one base away.

The library was generated by the immunoSEQ multiplex PCR assay. In TCRdb, the immuneACCESS table is reduced to in-frame sequences with V and J assigned. These tables do not hold every clone; where another copy was compared, an unresolved V gene accounts for under half, and the others remain unexplained. The table for this sample lists over 30,000 clones; 75% to 80% of them were counted only once. Together, the top ten hold about a quarter of the sample. The study evaluated CTLA-4 blockade (ipilimumab) given together with focal radiation therapy in patients who had chemo-refractory metastatic non-small-cell lung cancer.

Sequences were derived from peripheral blood, sampled from a patient treated with radiotherapy plus ipilimumab. The chain is encoded by TRBV4-1 joined to TRBJ2-1; 9 central bases correspond to TRBD2. This receptor was obtained from a human donor with non-small cell lung cancer that progressed on radiotherapy plus ipilimumab. The sequence in DNA is TGCGCCAGCAGCCGAGGATCCGTACTAGCGGGCTCCTACAATGAGCAGTTCTTC. This yields the protein CASSRGSVLAGSYNEQFF.